This T cell receptor beta chain was sequenced during a study of Ad26.COV2.S vaccination and SARS-CoV-2 variants. Study-wide context: Donor was one of the participants in the Ad26.COV2.S arm of the COV1001 trial. Intramuscular Ad26.COV2.S at 5x10^10 or 1x10^11 viral particles.

Treatment given: 15 to 20 received Ad26.COV2.S at low or high dose, single or two shots; about 5 received placebo; per-sample allocation not given. Day 63 following the first vaccine or placebo injection was when the samples were taken. Generated by immunoSEQ multiplex PCR, the TCRdb table keeps only in-frame clones and is missing some. Of 380,000 or so clones in the sample, roughly 90% were seen once. Findings and limits, study-wide: Substantial breadth was reportedly displayed by spike-specific CD8+ and CD4+ T cell responses after vaccination. It is possible that the TCR breadth and depth analyses underestimated the total T cell responses.

Worth noting for this clone: Its antigen is as yet unknown.

Per the germline V gene, CDR1 is SGHDN and CDR2 is FVKESK. V dropped 0 bases and J dropped 4 bases, with 9 bases sitting between them. The CDR3 is 14 amino acids. The source is a person between 18 and 65 years old who received the Ad26.COV2.S COVID-19 vaccine or a placebo. The sample here was peripheral blood, taken in a trial of Ad26.COV2.S vaccine versus placebo. The chain is built from TRBV14 and TRBJ1-2; the D is unclear. The CDR3 region is CASSQDMAVYGYTF. CDR3 coding DNA: TGTGCCAGCAGCCAAGATATGGCAGTCTATGGCTACACCTTC.